The 11 T cell receptor beta chains reported below all come from one sample, sequenced in a study of OX40 agonist ivuxolimab in advanced cancers. Using immunoSEQ multiplex PCR, the repertoire was profiled, and TCRdb retains in-frame clones only, with some absent. The sample comprises around 34,000 clones, about 92% of which are singletons, and 36% rests with the top ten. Sequenced here: CD4+ or CD8+ T cells sorted from blood, sampled in a trial of the OX40 agonist ivuxolimab. These receptors were taken from an adult with an advanced solid tumor such as melanoma, head and neck, liver or kidney cancer.

As to this clone: The same CDR3 is also encoded by other DNA sequences in this sample. This chain uses TRBV4-2 with TRBJ2-2; unclear D gene. V lost 1 base and J lost 5, with 5 bases in between. Germline CDR1 reads LGHNA; CDR2 reads YNFKEQ. The CDR3 runs to 13 residues. Here the CDR3 DNA reads TGTGCCAGCAGCCAAGGGTTGACCGGGGAGCTGTTTTTT. It encodes CASSQGLTGELFF.

The chain recombines TRBV21-1 with TRBJ1-1; the table gives TRBD1 as D, unverified against the DNA. TRBV21-1 is classified as a pseudogene. The length of the CDR3 is 10 residues. The CDR3 DNA reads TGTGCCAGCGCCCCAGCTGAAGCTTTCTTT. Its translation: CASAPAEAFF.

This chain joins TRBV11-1 and TRBJ2-2, with TRBD2 identical over 13 bases. The CDR3 spans 19 residues. The trim removed 5 bases at V and 0 bases at J, leaving 9 bases unmatched. The germline V gene encodes CDR1 SGHAT and CDR2 FQDESV (reference sequence). The CDR3 DNA reads as TGTGCCAGCAGCCACCAACTAGCGGGGGGGTTCGCGAACACCGGGGAGCTGTTTTTT. It codes for CASSHQLAGGFANTGELFF.

This clone was found a few times. The chain is built from TRBV13 and TRBJ1-5; D unclear. CDR1 and CDR2 from the germline V gene are PRHDT and FYEKMQ (reference sequence). V was shortened by 3 bases and J by 6 bases, with 6 bases between the two germline ends. The CDR3 length is 12 residues. CDR3 DNA sequence: TGTGCCAGCAGCTTCCCAGGTCAGCCCCAGCATTTT. Amino acids: CASSFPGQPQHF.

V gene TRBV19 combines with J gene TRBJ2-7, with TRBD2 matching over 10 bases. Looked up from germline, CDR1 is LNHDA and CDR2 is SQIVND (reference sequence). The CDR3 is 13 residues long. With 8 bases clipped from V and 1 base from J, the junction kept 2 bases outside the gene matches. The CDR3: CASQLAGSYEQYF. Here the CDR3 DNA reads TGTGCCAGTCAACTAGCGGGATCCTACGAGCAGTACTTC.

This sequence joins TRBV7-9 and TRBJ2-5; D is ambiguous. V lost 6 bases and J lost 0, with 5 bases in between. Germline lookup yields CDR1 SEHNR and CDR2 FQNEAQ (reference sequence). The CDR3 is 12 residues long. The CDR3 spells CASRADQETQYF. CDR3 in DNA: TGTGCCAGCAGGGCGGACCAAGAGACCCAGTACTTC. The variable domain in full, with the rest retrieved from reference TRBV7-9 and TRBJ2-5, is DTGVSQNPRHKITKRGQNVTFRCDPISEHNRLYWYRQTLGQGPEFLTYFQNEAQLEKSRLLSDRFSAERPKGSFSTLEIQRTEQGDSAMYLCASRADQETQYFGPGTRLLVL.

V and J are TRBV15 and TRBJ2-7, with D uncertain. Trimming took 0 bases from V and 2 from J, leaving 8 bases between them. The germline V gene has CDR1 LNHNV and CDR2 YYDKDF (reference sequence). The CDR3 runs to 14 residues. CDR3 region: CATSRDLGTYEQYF. The CDR3 coding sequence is TGTGCCACCAGCAGAGATTTGGGTACCTACGAGCAGTACTTC.

This clone was seen just once. This chain connects TRBV29-1 to TRBJ2-1; D is ambiguous. Germline V lookup: CDR1 SQVTM, CDR2 ANQGSEA. The CDR3 has 11 amino acids. Between the trimmed V and J ends, which lost 6 bases and 4 bases, there was a span of 7 bases. This CDR3 reads CSVVHYNEQFF. In DNA form, the CDR3 reads TGCAGCGTCGTACATTACAATGAGCAGTTCTTC.

The chain links TRBV4-1 to TRBJ1-2, with 7 bases that match TRBD1. The V and J ends lost 0 bases and 10 bases, in that order; junction bases with no gene match: 8. The CDR3 has 14 residues. Germline CDR1 is MGHRA and CDR2 is YSYEKL. The DNA of the CDR3 is TGCGCCAGCAGCCAAGAGGGGACAGCAGACCCCTACACCTTC. Amino acid sequence: CASSQEGTADPYTF.

This sequence joins TRBV6-5 and TRBJ1-1, with 8 bases matching TRBD1. The length of the CDR3 is 15 residues. Germline V lookup: CDR1 MNHEY, CDR2 SVGAGI. With V trimmed by 0 bases and J by 3 bases, 3 bases remained unmatched. In DNA form, the CDR3 reads TGTGCCAGCAGTTACTCTGGGACAGGATACACTGAAGCTTTCTTT. It codes for CASSYSGTGYTEAFF.

The chain couples TRBV5-1 to TRBJ1-1; tentative D call: TRBD1 (6 bases). The V and J ends lost 4 bases and 1 base respectively, with 20 bases between them. Germline CDR1 reads SGHRS; CDR2 reads YFSETQ. The CDR3 contains 17 residues. CDR3 region: CASSLHIRQETNTEAFF. DNA of the CDR3: TGCGCCAGCAGCCTACATATTAGACAGGAGACGAACACTGAAGCTTTCTTT.